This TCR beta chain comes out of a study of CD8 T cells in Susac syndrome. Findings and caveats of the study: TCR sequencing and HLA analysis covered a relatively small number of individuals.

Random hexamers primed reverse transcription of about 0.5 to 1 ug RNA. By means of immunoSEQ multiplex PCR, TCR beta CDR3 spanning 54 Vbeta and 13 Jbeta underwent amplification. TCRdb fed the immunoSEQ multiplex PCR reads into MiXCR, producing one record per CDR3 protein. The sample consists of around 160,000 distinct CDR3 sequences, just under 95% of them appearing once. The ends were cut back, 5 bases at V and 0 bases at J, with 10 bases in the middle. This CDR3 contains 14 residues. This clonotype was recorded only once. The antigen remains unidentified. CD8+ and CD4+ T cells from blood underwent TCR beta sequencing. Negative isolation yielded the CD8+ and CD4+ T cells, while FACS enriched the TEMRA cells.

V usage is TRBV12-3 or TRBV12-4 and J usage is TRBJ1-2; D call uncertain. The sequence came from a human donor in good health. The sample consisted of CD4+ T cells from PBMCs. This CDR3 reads CASSPPTANYGYTF. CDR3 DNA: TGTGCCAGCAGTCCCCCGACGGCTAACTATGGCTACACCTTC.